Presented here are 8 T cell receptor beta chains from one specimen sequenced in a study of response to subunit inactivated influenza vaccine. TCRdb reanalysed the RT-PCR reads using MiXCR and keeps one entry per CDR3 protein. The sample lists roughly 700,000 distinct CDR3 sequences; 11% to 15% were seen once. Sequencing was performed on PBMCs from blood, taken roughly 15 days before vaccination. These receptor sequences come from a man aged 50 to 60 who received an inactivated influenza vaccine.

V and J are TRBV15 and TRBJ2-2; weak D call: TRBD2 (7 bases). The ends were cut back, 6 bases at V and 2 bases at J, with 16 bases in the middle. This CDR3 spans 16 amino acids. The germline V gene has CDR1 LNHNV and CDR2 YYDKDF (reference sequence). CDR3 DNA: TGTGCCACCAGAGGGGGGGAGTCTAGCAACACCGGGGAGCTGTTTTTT. This encodes CATRGGESSNTGELFF.

This clonotype was seen at least ten times. J is TRBJ2-7 and V is TRBV7-9, with 7 bases matching TRBD1. CDR3 length equals 14 residues. The germline gives CDR1 SEHNR, CDR2 FQNEAQ (reference sequence). Losses at the gene ends were 3 bases for V and 0 bases for J; bases not matched to a gene: 2. The CDR3 region is CASSFNRGSYEQYF. The CDR3 DNA reads as TGTGCCAGCAGCTTTAACAGGGGCTCCTACGAGCAGTACTTC.

The genes are TRBV20-1 and TRBJ2-7; 7 bases align to TRBD2. The junction had 5 bases not matched to a gene; V was cut back by 1 base and J by 2 bases. CDR3 length: 14 amino acids. CDR1 is DFQATT and CDR2 is SNEGSKA in the germline V gene (reference sequence). CDR3 sequence reads: CSARAGGGAYEQYF. Written as DNA, the CDR3 is TGCAGTGCTAGAGCTGGTGGGGGGGCCTACGAGCAGTACTTC.

This clonotype was detected only a few times. This chain connects TRBV20-1 to TRBJ2-2, with unresolved D. The CDR3 covers 14 residues. V was trimmed by 0 bases and J by 4 bases, leaving 9 bases between them. Per germline, CDR1 DFQATT and CDR2 SNEGSKA (reference sequence). The CDR3 reads CSAREGRSTGELFF. CDR3 bases: TGCAGTGCTAGAGAGGGCAGAAGCACCGGGGAGCTGTTTTTT.

This clonotype appeared a few times. This sequence joins TRBV4-3 and TRBJ2-2; D is unclear. The CDR3 has 14 residues. Looked up from germline, CDR1 is LGHNA and CDR2 is YSLEER. V was clipped by 4 bases and J by 11 bases, with 17 bases between them. This CDR3 reads CASSPGGLLGELFF. CDR3 coding DNA: TGCGCCAGCAGCCCGGGCGGATTATTGGGAGAGCTGTTTTTT.

This clonotype was recorded a few times. This chain connects TRBV20-1 to TRBJ2-2, with 7 bases matching TRBD1. V lost 5 bases and J lost 5; bases outside the gene matches: 5. The CDR3 spans 13 residues. The germline gives CDR1 DFQATT, CDR2 SNEGSKA (reference sequence). The CDR3 DNA reads as TGCAGTGCTGGGGACAGCCTAACCGGGGAGCTGTTTTTT. Protein product: CSAGDSLTGELFF.

This rearrangement joins TRBV20-1 to TRBJ2-3, with D perhaps TRBD1 (5 bases). There are 12 residues in the CDR3. V was pared by 8 bases and J by 4 bases, with 13 bases between. CDR1 DFQATT and CDR2 SNEGSKA come from the germline V gene (reference sequence). The CDR3 DNA reads TGCAGTACCTACCCAGGGTCAGATACGCAGTATTTT. Translating it yields CSTYPGSDTQYF.

This clonotype was picked up many times. The chain joins TRBV5-1 to TRBJ2-7, with D perhaps matching TRBD1 (5 bases). The V end lost 5 bases, the J end lost 3 bases, and 12 bases lay between the germline ends. Germline lookup yields CDR1 SGHRS and CDR2 YFSETQ. This CDR3 is built from 13 residues. CDR3 loop: CASRGDGVYEQYF. CDR3 coding DNA: TGCGCCAGCAGAGGGGATGGAGTCTACGAGCAGTACTTC.